Here is one T cell receptor beta chain with its context. Its target is unknown. PCR employed 60 Vbeta and 13 Jbeta primers. Measured with immunoSEQ multiplex PCR; TCRdb has only the in-frame clones, and not every one. The sample lists about 160,000 clones, roughly 79% seen once, with roughly 1.3% in the top ten. The data derive from a study of cytomegalovirus exposure and HLA in healthy donors. Study outcomes and limitations: A highly shared variant cluster was judged a likely technical artifact.

Germline V gene data show CDR1 as MNHNS and CDR2 as SASEGT. The germline V and J ends were trimmed by 7 bases and 7 bases, with 18 bases remaining between them. This CDR3 comprises 14 residues. The sequenced material came from PBMCs. The TCR was taken from a woman aged 45-59 years in good health and CMV-seronegative. The chain combines TRBV6-1 with TRBJ2-3, with D perhaps matching TRBD2 (6 bases). CDR3 nucleotides: TGTGCCAGCACGTCTGTCCCTAGCGTGAATACGCAGTATTTT. Residues: CASTSVPSVNTQYF.